The present T cell receptor beta chain was sequenced within a study of blood T cell repertoires in COVID-19. On the study more broadly: COVID-19 samples collected from the United States, Italy and Spain covered acute and convalescent phases. T cells, B-cell-depleted T cells, or PBMCs provided the cDNA or gDNA that served as material.

Per the original methods: Reference gene primer amplification gave estimated nucleated cell counts. Profiled with immunoSEQ multiplex PCR; TCRdb holds only in-frame clones, not every one. V and J calls and clone size are those listed in that table; D and trimming were worked out from the DNA. The profile covers some 120,000 clones, with about four fifths appearing a single time and around 12% taken by the ten largest. Trimming pared 5 bases from V and 5 bases from J, leaving 9 bases between. This CDR3 is 12 amino acids long. The chain links TRBV12-3 or TRBV12-4 to TRBJ1-2, with D hard to call. Input material: peripheral blood. The receptor comes from a woman aged 25 to 39 who had recovered from COVID-19. The CDR3 here is CASSVGVYGYTF. The CDR3 DNA reads TGTGCCAGCAGTGTCGGAGTTTATGGCTACACCTTC.